This T cell receptor (beta chain) was captured in a study of T cell responses to AZD1222 COVID-19 vaccine (dated by TCRdb to the early 2020s). General notes on the study: A total of more than 230 trial participants underwent TCR sequencing, of whom about 200 received two doses of AZD1222 and 26 received two doses of the MenACWY control vaccine. Enrollment into the trials was organized by age into subgroups of 18-55, 56-69 and 70-plus years, and those subgroups contained roughly 150, 30 and 60 TCR-sequenced participants, respectively.

With regard to this clone: Its specific antigen is unknown. No much larger clone exists at a distance of one base, and base qualities are not known.

The CDR3 regions of human TCRbeta chains were subjected to immunosequencing. The study's own analysis went as follows. TCRs in the repertoires were matched against a reference library of SARS-CoV-2-specific TCRs that had been generated with the MIRA antigen-specificity platform. Breadth meant the fraction of unique TCRs that were SARS-CoV-2-associated, whereas depth meant the fraction of total T cells that were SARS-CoV-2-associated. Using the MIRA data, every spike-specific TCR was mapped to the spike region that the TCR reacted to and assigned to either a CD4 or a CD8 class. Log10-transformed breadth and depth values were compared by one-way ANOVA with Sidak's multiple comparisons tests. The clones in this table, taken by TCRdb from immuneACCESS, are in-frame only. Not every clone is retained; where verified, under half of the shortfall comes from an unresolved V gene, and the cause of the rest is unknown. V and J calls and clone size follow that table, whereas D and trimming were derived from the DNA. The table for this sample lists roughly 92,000 clones; approximately 88% of them were counted only once. The ten top clones hold roughly 5.2% of the sample.

Beyond this particular receptor, the publication reports: Reportedly, close to half of the unique spike-specific TCRs recognized epitopes lying outside the regions that are mutated in the B.1.351 and B.1.1.7 variants. The 56-69-year group was small, and its depth increase did not reach significance, likely because of low power. Conclusions about previously exposed vaccinees are limited, since just five to seven AZD1222 recipients were seropositive for SARS-CoV-2 at baseline. No day 14 peak-response samples were available, so repertoires were characterized only after the peak T cell response. The whole spike protein was spanned by vaccine-associated CD4 TCRs, and dominant responses were seen in regions 160-218 and 743-854. Most participants were white British and females outnumbered males, and the authors suggested that clonal diversity may have been underestimated. After two AZD1222 doses, spike-specific TCR breadth and depth were significantly higher than at day 0 and than in MenACWY recipients.

CDR3 length: 12 amino acids, cysteine to phenylalanine. The sequence is cut down to CDR3 DNA, 36 bases in frame from base 1. The junction carries 3 bases between V and J, which are trimmed by 4 bases and 3 bases respectively. This sample's time point label indicates: about 28 days (+/-7) after the second vaccine dose. AZD1222 recipients given second doses at about 4 weeks or at about 12 weeks were pooled, since spike-specific TCR depth and breadth were not found to differ between the two schedules. Samples from vaccinated people were obtained from the UK trials COV001 and COV002, which included a single-blind randomized controlled phase 2/3 trial of AZD1222 (ChAdOx1 nCoV-19) in healthy adults. For TCRbeta chain sequencing, PBMC samples were collected from trial participants at day 0 and at day 28 after the second dose.

The chain links TRBV12-3 or TRBV12-4 with TRBJ2-2, with the D gene too uncertain to name. The sequence derives from an adult who received the AZD1222 COVID-19 vaccine. This sample comprised peripheral blood, obtained 28 days after the second AZD1222 dose. CDR3 protein: CASSSDTGELFF. The DNA reads as follows: TGTGCCAGCAGTTCAGACACCGGGGAGCTGTTTTTT.